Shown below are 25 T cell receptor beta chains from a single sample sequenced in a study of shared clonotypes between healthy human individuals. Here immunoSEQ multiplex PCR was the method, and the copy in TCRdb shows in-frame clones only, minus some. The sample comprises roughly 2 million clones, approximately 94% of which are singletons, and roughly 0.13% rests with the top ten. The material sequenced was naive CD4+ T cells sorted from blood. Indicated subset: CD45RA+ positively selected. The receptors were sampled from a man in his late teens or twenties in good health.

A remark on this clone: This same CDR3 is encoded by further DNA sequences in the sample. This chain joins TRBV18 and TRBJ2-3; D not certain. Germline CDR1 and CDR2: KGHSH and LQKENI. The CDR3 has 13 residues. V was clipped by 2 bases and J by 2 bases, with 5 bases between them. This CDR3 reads CASSPGNTDTQYF. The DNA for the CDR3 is TGTGCCAGCTCACCAGGAAACACAGATACGCAGTATTTT.

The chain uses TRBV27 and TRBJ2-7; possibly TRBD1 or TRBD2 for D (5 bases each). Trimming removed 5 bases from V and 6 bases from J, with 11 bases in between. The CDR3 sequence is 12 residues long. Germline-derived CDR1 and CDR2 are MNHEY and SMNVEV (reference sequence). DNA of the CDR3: TGTGCCAGCAGTACAGGAGGTCTCGAGCAGTACTTC. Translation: CASSTGGLEQYF.

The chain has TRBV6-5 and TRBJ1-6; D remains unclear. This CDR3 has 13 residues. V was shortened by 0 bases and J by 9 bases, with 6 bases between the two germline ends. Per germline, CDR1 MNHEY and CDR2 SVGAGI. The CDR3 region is CASSYSNFSPLHF. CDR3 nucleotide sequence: TGTGCCAGCAGTTACTCGAATTTTTCACCCCTCCACTTT.

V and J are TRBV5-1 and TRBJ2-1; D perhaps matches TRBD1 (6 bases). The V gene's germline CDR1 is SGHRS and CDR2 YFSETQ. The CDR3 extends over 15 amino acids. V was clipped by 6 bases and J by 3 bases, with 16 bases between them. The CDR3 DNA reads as TGCGCCAGCAAAACAGGGCCAGGGAACTACAATGAGCAGTTCTTC. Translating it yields CASKTGPGNYNEQFF. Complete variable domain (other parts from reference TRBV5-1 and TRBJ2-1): KAGVTQTPRYLIKTRGQQVTLSCSPISGHRSVSWYQQTPGQGLQFLFEYFSETQRNKGNFPGRFSGRQFSNSRSEMNVSTLELGDSALYLCASKTGPGNYNEQFFGPGTRLTVL.

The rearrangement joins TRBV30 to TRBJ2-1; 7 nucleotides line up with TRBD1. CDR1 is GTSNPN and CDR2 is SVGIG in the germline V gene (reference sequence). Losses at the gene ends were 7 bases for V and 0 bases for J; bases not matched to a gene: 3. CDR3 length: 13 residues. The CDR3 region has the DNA TGTGCCTCGGGACAGAGCTCCTACAATGAGCAGTTCTTC. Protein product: CASGQSSYNEQFF.

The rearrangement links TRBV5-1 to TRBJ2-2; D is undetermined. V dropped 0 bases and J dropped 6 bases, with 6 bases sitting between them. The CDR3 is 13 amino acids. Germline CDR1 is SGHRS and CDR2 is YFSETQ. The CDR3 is CASSLGVAGELFF. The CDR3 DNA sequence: TGCGCCAGCAGCTTGGGGGTCGCCGGGGAGCTGTTTTTT.

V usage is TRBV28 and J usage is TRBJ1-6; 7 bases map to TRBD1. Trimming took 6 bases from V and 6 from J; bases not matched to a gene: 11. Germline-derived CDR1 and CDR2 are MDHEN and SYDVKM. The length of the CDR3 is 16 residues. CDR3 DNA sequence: TGTGCCAGCAGACAGACGGCAGGGGGACTTAATTCACCCCTCCACTTT. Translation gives CASRQTAGGLNSPLHF.

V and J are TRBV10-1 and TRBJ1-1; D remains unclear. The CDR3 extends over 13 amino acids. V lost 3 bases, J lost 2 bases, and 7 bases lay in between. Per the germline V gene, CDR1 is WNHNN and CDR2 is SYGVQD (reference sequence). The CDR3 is CASSDATNTEAFF. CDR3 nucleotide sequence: TGCGCCAGCAGTGATGCAACCAACACTGAAGCTTTCTTT.

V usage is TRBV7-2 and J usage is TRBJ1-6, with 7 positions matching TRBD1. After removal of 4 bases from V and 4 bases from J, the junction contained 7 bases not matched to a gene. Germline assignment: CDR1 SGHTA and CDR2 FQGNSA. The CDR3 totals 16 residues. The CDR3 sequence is CASSSDRTFYNSPLHF. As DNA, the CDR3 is TGTGCCAGCAGCTCGGACAGGACTTTTTATAATTCACCCCTCCACTTT.

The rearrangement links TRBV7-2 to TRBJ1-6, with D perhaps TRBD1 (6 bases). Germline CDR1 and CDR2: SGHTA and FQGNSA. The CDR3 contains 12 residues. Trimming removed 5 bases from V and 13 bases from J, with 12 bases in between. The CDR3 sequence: CASSHREGPLHF. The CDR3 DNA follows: TGTGCCAGCAGCCACAGGGAAGGCCCCCTCCACTTT.

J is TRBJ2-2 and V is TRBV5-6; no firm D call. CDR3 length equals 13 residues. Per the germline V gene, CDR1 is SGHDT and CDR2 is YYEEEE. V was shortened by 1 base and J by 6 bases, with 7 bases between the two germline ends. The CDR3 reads CASSLPVPGELFF. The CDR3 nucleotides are TGTGCCAGCAGCTTGCCCGTACCCGGGGAGCTGTTTTTT. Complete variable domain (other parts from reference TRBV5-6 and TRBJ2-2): DAGVTQSPTHLIKTRGQQVTLRCSPKSGHDTVSWYQQALGQGPQFIFQYYEEEERQRGNFPDRFSGHQFPNYSSELNVNALLLGDSALYLCASSLPVPGELFFGEGSRLTVL.

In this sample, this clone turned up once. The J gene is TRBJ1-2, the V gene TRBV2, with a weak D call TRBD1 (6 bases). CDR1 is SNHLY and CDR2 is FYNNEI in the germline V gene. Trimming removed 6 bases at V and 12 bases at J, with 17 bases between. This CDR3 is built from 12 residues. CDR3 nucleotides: TGTGCCAGCAGAATATACAGGGTCCTCGACACCTTC. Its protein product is CASRIYRVLDTF.

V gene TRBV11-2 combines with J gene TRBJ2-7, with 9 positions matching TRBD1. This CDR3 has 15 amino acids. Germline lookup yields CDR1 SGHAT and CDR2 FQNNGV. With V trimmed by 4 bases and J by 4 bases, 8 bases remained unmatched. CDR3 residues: CASSSIDRGVYEQYF. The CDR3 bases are TGTGCCAGCAGCTCGATTGACAGGGGGGTATACGAGCAGTACTTC.

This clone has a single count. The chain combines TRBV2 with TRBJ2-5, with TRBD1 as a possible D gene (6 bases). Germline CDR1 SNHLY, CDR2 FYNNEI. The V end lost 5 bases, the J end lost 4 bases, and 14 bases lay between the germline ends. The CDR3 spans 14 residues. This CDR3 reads CASSYRVPGETQYF. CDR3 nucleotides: TGTGCCAGCAGTTACAGGGTCCCGGGAGAGACCCAGTACTTC.

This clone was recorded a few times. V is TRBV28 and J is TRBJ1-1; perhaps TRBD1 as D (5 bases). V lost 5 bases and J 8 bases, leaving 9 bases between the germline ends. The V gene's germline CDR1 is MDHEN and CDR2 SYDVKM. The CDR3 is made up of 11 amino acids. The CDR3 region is CASSHRSEAFF. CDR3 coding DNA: TGTGCCAGCAGTCACAGGTCAGAAGCTTTCTTT. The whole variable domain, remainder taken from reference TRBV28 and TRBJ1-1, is DVKVTQSSRYLVKRTGEKVFLECVQDMDHENMFWYRQDPGLGLRLIYFSYDVKMKEKGDIPEGYSVSREKKERFSLILESASTNQTSMYLCASSHRSEAFFGQGTRLTVV.

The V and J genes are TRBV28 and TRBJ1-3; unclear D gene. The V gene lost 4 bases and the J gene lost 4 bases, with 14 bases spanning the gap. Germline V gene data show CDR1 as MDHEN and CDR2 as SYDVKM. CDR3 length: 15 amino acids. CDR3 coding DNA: TGTGCCAGCAGTTCGGTCAGTAAAGGCGGAAACACCATATATTTT. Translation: CASSSVSKGGNTIYF.

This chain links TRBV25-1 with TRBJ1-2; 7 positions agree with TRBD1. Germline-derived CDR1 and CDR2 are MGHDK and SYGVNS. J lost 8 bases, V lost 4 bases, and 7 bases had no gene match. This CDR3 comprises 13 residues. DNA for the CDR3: TGTGCCAGCAGTGGGGAGGCGACAGGGGGCTACACCTTC. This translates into CASSGEATGGYTF.

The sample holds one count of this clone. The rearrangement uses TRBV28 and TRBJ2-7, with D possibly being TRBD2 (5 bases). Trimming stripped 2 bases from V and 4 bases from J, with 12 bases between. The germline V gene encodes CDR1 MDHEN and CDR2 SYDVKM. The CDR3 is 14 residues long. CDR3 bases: TGTGCCAGCAGTTTACGGGGAAGGACGTACGAGCAGTACTTC. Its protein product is CASSLRGRTYEQYF.

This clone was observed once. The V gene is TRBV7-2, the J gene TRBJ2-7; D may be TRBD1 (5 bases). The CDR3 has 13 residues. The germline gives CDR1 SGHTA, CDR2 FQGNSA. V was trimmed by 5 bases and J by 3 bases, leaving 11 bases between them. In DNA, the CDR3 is TGTGCCAGCAGCCCGACGACAGTCTACGAGCAGTACTTC. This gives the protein CASSPTTVYEQYF.

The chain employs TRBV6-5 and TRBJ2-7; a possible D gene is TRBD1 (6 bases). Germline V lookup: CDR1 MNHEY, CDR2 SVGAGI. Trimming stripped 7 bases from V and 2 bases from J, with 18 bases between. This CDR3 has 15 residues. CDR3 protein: CASTQTGLGAYEQYF. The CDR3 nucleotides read TGTGCCAGCACTCAGACAGGCCTGGGAGCCTACGAGCAGTACTTC.

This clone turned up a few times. The CDR3 nucleotides read TGTGCCATCACCGAAGGGATAAACTATGGCTACACCTTC. Translated, it gives CAITEGINYGYTF. J is TRBJ1-2 and V is TRBV10-3; unclear D gene. Germline V gives CDR1 ENHRY, CDR2 SYGVKD. V dropped 7 bases and J dropped 2 bases, with 11 bases sitting between them. This CDR3 is 13 amino acids long.

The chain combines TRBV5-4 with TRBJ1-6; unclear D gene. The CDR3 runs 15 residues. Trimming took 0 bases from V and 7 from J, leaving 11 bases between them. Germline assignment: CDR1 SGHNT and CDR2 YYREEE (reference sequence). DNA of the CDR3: TGTGCCAGCAGCTTGGACGCTCTGGGAAATTCACCCCTCCACTTT. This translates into CASSLDALGNSPLHF.

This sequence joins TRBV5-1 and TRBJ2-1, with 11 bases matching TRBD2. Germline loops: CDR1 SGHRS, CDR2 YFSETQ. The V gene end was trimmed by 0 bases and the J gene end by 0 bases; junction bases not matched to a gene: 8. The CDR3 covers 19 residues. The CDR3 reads CASSLVTSGGPSSYNEQFF. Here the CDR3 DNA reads TGCGCCAGCAGCTTGGTAACTAGCGGGGGCCCAAGCTCCTACAATGAGCAGTTCTTC.

The CDR3 DNA follows: TGCGCCAGCAGTGAGGGGACTAGCGGGGTTAACACAGATACGCAGTATTTT. Encoded protein: CASSEGTSGVNTDTQYF. This chain connects TRBV10-2 to TRBJ2-3, with TRBD2 matching 13 bases. The CDR3 length is 17 residues. The junction had 4 bases not matched to a gene; V was cut back by 2 bases and J by 2 bases. Looked up from germline, CDR1 is WSHSY and CDR2 is SAAADI.

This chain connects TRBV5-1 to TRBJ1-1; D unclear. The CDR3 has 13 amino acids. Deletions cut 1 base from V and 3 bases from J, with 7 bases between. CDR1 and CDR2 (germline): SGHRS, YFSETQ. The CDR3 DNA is TGCGCCAGCAGCTTGATAAGGGACACTGAAGCTTTCTTT. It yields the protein CASSLIRDTEAFF. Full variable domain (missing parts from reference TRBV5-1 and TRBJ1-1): KAGVTQTPRYLIKTRGQQVTLSCSPISGHRSVSWYQQTPGQGLQFLFEYFSETQRNKGNFPGRFSGRQFSNSRSEMNVSTLELGDSALYLCASSLIRDTEAFFGQGTRLTVV.